Listed below are T cell receptor beta chains from one sample, sequenced in a study of a mutant IDH1 vaccine in newly diagnosed glioma. Some clones are missing from TCRdb's copy, which holds only in-frame ones; the method was immunoSEQ multiplex PCR. The sample contains about 54,000 clones, approximately 80% of which appear only once. The sequences come from PBMCs, collected from a glioma patient treated with radiotherapy, temozolomide or both. The receptor source for this set is a man aged 18 to 30 with glioma. Each CDR3 is given without its conserved first and last residue. Each record gives: J gene, V gene, CDR3 protein.

>TRBJ1-5|TRBV19
ASSFRGSIAQH
>TRBJ1-2|TRBV7-9
ASSLDQGAPSGYT
>TRBJ2-1|TRBV5-6
ASSLLPGGVYNEQF
>TRBJ2-3|TRBV4-1
ASSEGPWEY
>TRBJ2-3|TRBV7-2
ASTLGLTDTQY
>TRBJ2-2|TRBV7-8
ASSYRGGVNTGELF
>TRBJ2-2|TRBV15
ATSRDWADTNTGELF
>TRBJ1-2|TRBV25-1
ASSSRTGGGYGYT
>TRBJ1-2|TRBV4-2
ASSQDLGQGDGYT
>TRBJ2-1|TRBV5-1
ASSWGRESSYNEQF
>TRBJ2-2|TRBV6-5
ASRHADRTGELF
>TRBJ2-6|TRBV11-2
ASSLVGGPSGANVLT
>TRBJ1-2|TRBV7-9
ASSPQADKRNYT
>TRBJ1-1|TRBV4-1
ASSQRSGTMNTEAF
>TRBJ1-2|TRBV5-6
ASSLGTANYGYT
>TRBJ1-5|TRBV6-5
ASNDRLPIRQPQH
>TRBJ1-6|TRBV30
AWSRQGGSSPLH
>TRBJ2-1|TRBV5-1
ASSFSGGPNEQF
>TRBJ2-7|TRBV6-5
ASSYLDYRSEQY
>TRBJ2-7|TRBV7-9
ASSPSDSYEQY
>TRBJ1-5|TRBV7-2
ASSPPLGQPQH
>TRBJ1-2|TRBV7-9
ASSPPTPGGYGYT
>TRBJ1-1|TRBV6-5
ASRHPGSTTEAF
>TRBJ2-5|TRBV13
ASSLRQDQETQY
>TRBJ2-3|TRBV4-3
ASSQELLAGARDTQY
>TRBJ2-5|TRBV9
ASSPQTVAVVAQY
>TRBJ1-1|TRBV7-2
ASSLMTGSMNTEAF
>TRBJ1-5|TRBV6-6
ASRRQRNSNQPQH
>TRBJ1-2|TRBV5-4
ASSAGQGILYGYT
>TRBJ2-4|TRBV6-1
ASDEGGKNIQY
>TRBJ2-2|TRBV4-1
ASSQGRLAGIPGELF
>TRBJ1-2|TRBV4-3
ASSQGRGFYGYT
>TRBJ1-1|TRBV6-1
ASSVDNHDDTEAF
>TRBJ2-6|TRBV18
ASSLGRIFSSGANVLT
>TRBJ1-1|TRBV30
AWIGTSRAEAF
>TRBJ2-3|TRBV7-9
ASASLGDTQY
>TRBJ2-7|TRBV19
ASSLAGPYEQY
>TRBJ1-1|TRBV7-8
ASSPALGVNTEAF
>TRBJ2-2|TRBV6-4
ASRGGRDTGELF
>TRBJ1-1|TRBV2
ATTWGLNTEAF
>TRBJ2-6|TRBV27
ASSLTGANVLT
>TRBJ1-5|TRBV29-1
SVVTGDQPQH
>TRBJ1-1|TRBV7-6
ASSPTVPGTENTEAF
>TRBJ2-5|TRBV30
AWSHRAPRAETQY
>TRBJ1-3|TRBV28
ASSPLGYQAPSSGNTIY
>TRBJ2-1|TRBV30
AWSVRTTGGYNEQF
>TRBJ1-5|TRBV19
ASSLAGNQPQH
>TRBJ2-5|TRBV7-9
ASSSGTGRETQY
>TRBJ2-7|TRBV4-1
ASSQEKTWAYEQY
>TRBJ1-2|TRBV6-5
ASSYSLPQGRGYT
>TRBJ2-1|TRBV7-6
ASSQGPEQF
>TRBJ1-5|TRBV2
ASRLTGGGQPQH
>TRBJ2-7|TRBV5-1
ASSLVVETYEQY
>TRBJ1-1|TRBV19
ASRERLTDTEAF
>TRBJ2-1|TRBV4-1
ASSQDLKYNEQF